This record looks at one TCR beta chain sequence and its context. This record comes from a study of blood T cell repertoires in COVID-19. Study overall: Whether acute or convalescent, the COVID-19 samples came from the United States, Italy and Spain. T cells, B-cell-depleted T cells, or PBMCs provided the cDNA or gDNA that served as material.

Authors' processing steps: Reference gene primer amplification in the assay estimated nucleated cell counts. TCRdb's table, derived via immunoSEQ multiplex PCR, lists solely in-frame clones and lacks some. V, J and clone size reflect that table, while D and trimming were determined from the DNA. The sample carries 55,000 to 90,000 clones, around 89% recorded once. Losses at the gene ends were 6 bases for V and 6 bases for J; bases not matched to a gene: 5. CDR1 and CDR2 (germline): MNHEY, SMNVEV (reference sequence). The CDR3 extends over 13 amino acids. This receptor was obtained from a human donor in a cohort sampled during active COVID-19. The source material was peripheral blood. The V gene is TRBV27, the J gene TRBJ1-2; 9 bases are a match to TRBD1. This chain's CDR3 is CASSLQGADGYTF. The CDR3 region has the DNA TGTGCCAGCAGCCTACAGGGGGCTGATGGCTACACCTTC.